This TCR beta chain was retrieved from a study of regulatory and conventional T cells in RAG deficiency (TCRdb year 2017). Study-level background: To compare the diversity and composition of the repertoires of Treg, conventional CD4+ and CD8+ T cells between RAG-deficient patients and healthy controls, the study applied high-throughput TCR beta sequencing.

Details on this clone: The clone's antigen remains unknown. Per-nucleotide qualities are absent, and no much larger clonotype sits a single base away.

The library was generated by the immunoSEQ multiplex PCR assay. Genomic DNA from the sorted T-cell subsets was used to amplify rearranged TCR beta chain products, which were then sequenced. The authors processed their data as follows. Shannon entropy and Simpson indices were used to quantify the repertoire diversity of productive TCR beta rearrangements. To gauge clonal expansion, the frequencies of the 100 most abundant productive TCR beta clonotypes among total reads were added together. The TRB repertoires were scored with a self-reactivity index that is based on amino acid usage at CDR3beta positions 6 and 7. Two-way ANOVA was used for repertoire analyses, and Student t or Mann-Whitney tests were used for flow cytometric analyses. TCRdb took this table from immuneACCESS and kept in-frame rearrangements with V and J called. Such tables lack part of the clones; where checked against another copy, unresolved V genes explain under half of the gap, and the rest is unexplained. V and J calls and clone size follow that table, whereas D and trimming were derived from the DNA. Recorded for this sample are approximately 48,000 clones; 70% to 90% of them occurred a single time. About 0.5% of the sample is in the top ten clones.

Before genomic DNA extraction, conventional CD4+ T cells were isolated from blood as CD25-low CD127-high cells. Repertoire analyses used several healthy control donors as the comparison group. Beyond this particular receptor, the publication reports: Compared with controls, Omenn syndrome and CID/AS patients had 95 to 100-fold fewer unique TCR beta sequences in Treg cells, but only around 10-fold fewer in the other subsets. Some T-cell subset analyses were not done for some subjects. Markedly lower Shannon entropy and higher Simpson indices were observed in RAG-deficient patients than in control T-cell subpopulations. Sorted CD25-high CD127-low cells from Omenn syndrome patients may represent peripherally activated cells rather than bona fide Treg cells. Shorter CDR3 lengths were found in all patient T-cell subsets, and >85% Treg-Tconv repertoire overlap at nucleotide and amino acid level was observed in Omenn syndrome patients.

This same sample was also part of a study on regulatory T cells. As the second study states: For the multiplex PCR, 52 forward TRBV primers and 13 reverse TRBJ primers were used, and amplification bias was corrected with both assay-based and computational methods. Restricted unique TRB V-J pairs and skewed V and J gene usage were observed in patient repertoires, most markedly in regulatory T cells. The study compared T-cell receptor beta repertoires of sorted regulatory, conventional CD4+ and CD8+ T cells between CD3G-deficient patients and healthy controls. Ficoll density separation was used to isolate peripheral blood mononuclear cells. Rearranged TRB loci were amplified from genomic DNA by multiplex PCR within the immunoSEQ assay. Sequencing of the TRB amplicons was done on an Illumina HiSeq platform. Raw sequences were error-filtered and aligned to reference gene sequences by custom algorithms, then analyzed with the immunoSEQ online tools. Frequencies of productive and nonproductive TRB rearrangements were assessed among unique sequences as well as among total sequences. Prism software was used to run t tests, Mann-Whitney tests or two-way ANOVA for comparisons between groups.

Specimen: CD4+ effector T cells sorted from blood. The source is a human donor in good health.

The CDR3 protein is CASSFTNQPQHF. The sequence in DNA is TGTGCCAGCAGCTTCACTAATCAGCCCCAGCATTTT. Here the chain combines TRBV5-6 and TRBJ1-5; confidence is insufficient to name the D gene. The CDR3 spans 12 residues, from the cysteine through the phenylalanine. The sequence is cut down to CDR3 DNA, 36 bases in frame from base 1. Per the germline V gene, SGHDT is the CDR1 and YYEEEE is the CDR2. Trimming takes 2 bases from V and 4 bases from J, and the germline ends sit 4 bases apart.